The source of this T cell receptor beta chain is a study of human T cells and chemical hapten exposure. Overall study context: A roughly 2 cm by roughly 2 cm inner upper arm patch received 2% DPC for sensitization.

TCRdb passed the RACE reads through MiXCR, listing each CDR3 protein once. The sample lists 200,000 to 300,000 distinct CDR3 sequences; about 9% were seen once. Time point of the sample: pre-sensitization, week 0. Documented treatment: therapeutic diphenylcyclopropenone sensitization with weekly scalp DPC. Alopecia patients between 18 and 70 years old and suitable for DPC were used as donors. Study outcomes and limitations: Sensitization with DPC brought no change to TCRs above 1 in 1000 in frequency. Against controls, expanded TCRs gave rise to significantly more large CDR3 similarity clusters.

As concerns this clonotype: Its antigen is unidentified.

This TCR came from a woman aged 40 to 50 with alopecia areata. Some clones in this sample may be carry-over from other donors' samples. The sequences come from whole blood, collected in connection with sensitization to the hapten diphenylcyclopropenone (DPC).

For the CDR3, the DNA is TGTGCCAGCAGCCCCTCAGACGGCACCTACGAGCAGTACTTC. It codes for CASSPSDGTYEQYF. The rearrangement joins TRBV12-3 or TRBV12-4 to TRBJ2-7; no definite D call. This CDR3 spans 14 amino acids. V lost 6 bases and J 2 bases, leaving 14 bases between the germline ends.